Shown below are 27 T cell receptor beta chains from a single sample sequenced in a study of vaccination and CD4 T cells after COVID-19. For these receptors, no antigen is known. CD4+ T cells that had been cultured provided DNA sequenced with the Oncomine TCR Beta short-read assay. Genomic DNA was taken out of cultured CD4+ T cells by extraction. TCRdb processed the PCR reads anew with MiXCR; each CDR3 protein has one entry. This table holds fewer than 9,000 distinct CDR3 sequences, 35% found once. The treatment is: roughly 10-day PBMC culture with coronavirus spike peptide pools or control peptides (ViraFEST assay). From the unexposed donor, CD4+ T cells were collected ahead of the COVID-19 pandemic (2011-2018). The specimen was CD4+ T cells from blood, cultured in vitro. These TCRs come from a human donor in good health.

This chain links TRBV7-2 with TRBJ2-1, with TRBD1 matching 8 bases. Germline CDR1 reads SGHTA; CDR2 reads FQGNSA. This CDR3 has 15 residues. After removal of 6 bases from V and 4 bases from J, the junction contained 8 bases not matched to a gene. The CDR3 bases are TGTGCCAGCAGGGCCGGGACAGGCCTTTACAATGAGCAGTTCTTC. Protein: CASRAGTGLYNEQFF.

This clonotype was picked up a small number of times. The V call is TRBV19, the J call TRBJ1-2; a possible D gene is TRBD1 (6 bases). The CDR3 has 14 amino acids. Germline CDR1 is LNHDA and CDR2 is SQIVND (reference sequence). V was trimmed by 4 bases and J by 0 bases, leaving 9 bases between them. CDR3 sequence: CASSKDSSNYGYTF. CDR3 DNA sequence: TGTGCCAGTAGTAAGGACAGTTCTAACTATGGCTACACCTTC.

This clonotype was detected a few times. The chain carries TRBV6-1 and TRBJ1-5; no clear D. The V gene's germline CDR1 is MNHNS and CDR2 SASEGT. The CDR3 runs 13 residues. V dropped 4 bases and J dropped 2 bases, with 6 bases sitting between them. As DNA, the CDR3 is TGTGCCAGCAGTGGCGGGGGCAATCAGCCCCAGCATTTT. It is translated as CASSGGGNQPQHF.

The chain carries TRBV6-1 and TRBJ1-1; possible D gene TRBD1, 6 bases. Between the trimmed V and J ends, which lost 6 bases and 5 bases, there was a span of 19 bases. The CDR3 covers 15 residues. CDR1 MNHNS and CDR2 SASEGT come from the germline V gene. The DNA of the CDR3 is TGTGCCAGCAGCCCCGCCGGTGGGGGCGCGACTGAAGCTTTCTTT. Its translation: CASSPAGGGATEAFF.

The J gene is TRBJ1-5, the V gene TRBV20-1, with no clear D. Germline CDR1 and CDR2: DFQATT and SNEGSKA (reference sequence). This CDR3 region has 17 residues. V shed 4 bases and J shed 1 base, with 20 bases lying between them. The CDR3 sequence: CSAIDWLGKGSNQPQHF. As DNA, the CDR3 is TGCAGTGCTATCGATTGGCTGGGAAAAGGGAGCAATCAGCCCCAGCATTTT.

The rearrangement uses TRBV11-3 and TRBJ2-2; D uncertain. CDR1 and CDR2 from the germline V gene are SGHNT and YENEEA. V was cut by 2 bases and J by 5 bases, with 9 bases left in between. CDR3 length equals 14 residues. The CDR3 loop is CASSLQRRTGELFF. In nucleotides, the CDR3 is TGTGCCAGCAGCTTACAGAGGCGTACCGGGGAGCTGTTTTTT.

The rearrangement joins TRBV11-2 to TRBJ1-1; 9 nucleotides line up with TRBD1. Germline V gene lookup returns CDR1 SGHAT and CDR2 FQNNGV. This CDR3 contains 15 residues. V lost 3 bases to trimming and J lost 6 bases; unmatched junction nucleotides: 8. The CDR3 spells CASSLGGQGGAEAFF. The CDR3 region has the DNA TGTGCCAGCAGCTTGGGGGGACAGGGAGGAGCTGAAGCTTTCTTT.

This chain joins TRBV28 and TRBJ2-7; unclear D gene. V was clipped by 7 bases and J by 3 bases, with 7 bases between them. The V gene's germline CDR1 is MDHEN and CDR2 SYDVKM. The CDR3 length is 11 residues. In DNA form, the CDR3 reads TGTGCCAGCAAAAGGCACTACGAGCAGTACTTC. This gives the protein CASKRHYEQYF.

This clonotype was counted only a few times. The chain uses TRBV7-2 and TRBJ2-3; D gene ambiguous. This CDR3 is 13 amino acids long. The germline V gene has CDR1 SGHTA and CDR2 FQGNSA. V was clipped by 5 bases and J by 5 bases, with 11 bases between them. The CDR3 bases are TGTGCCAGCAGCGGATGGACGGAAGATACGCAGTATTTT. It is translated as CASSGWTEDTQYF.

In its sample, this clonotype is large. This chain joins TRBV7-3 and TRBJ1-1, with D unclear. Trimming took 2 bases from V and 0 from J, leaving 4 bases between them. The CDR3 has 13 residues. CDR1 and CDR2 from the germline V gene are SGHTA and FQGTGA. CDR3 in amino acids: CASSLDVNTEAFF. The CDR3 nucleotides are TGTGCCAGCAGCTTAGACGTGAACACTGAAGCTTTCTTT. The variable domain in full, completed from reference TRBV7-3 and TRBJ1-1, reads GAGVSQTPSNKVTEKGKYVELRCDPISGHTALYWYRQSLGQGPEFLIYFQGTGAADDSGLPNDRFFAVRPEGSVSTLKIQRTERGDSAVYLCASSLDVNTEAFFGQGTRLTVV.

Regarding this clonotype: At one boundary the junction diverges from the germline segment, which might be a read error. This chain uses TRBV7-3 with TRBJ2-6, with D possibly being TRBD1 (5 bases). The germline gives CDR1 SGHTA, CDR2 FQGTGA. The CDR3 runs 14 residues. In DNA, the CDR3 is TGTGCCAGCAGCTTACTCTCTGGGGCCAACGTCCCGACTTTC. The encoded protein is CASSLLSGANVPTF.

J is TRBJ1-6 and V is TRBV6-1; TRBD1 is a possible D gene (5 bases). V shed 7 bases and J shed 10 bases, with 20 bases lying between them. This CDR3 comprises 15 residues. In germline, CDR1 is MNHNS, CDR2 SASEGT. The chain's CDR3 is CASTVTVVGESPLHF. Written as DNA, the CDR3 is TGTGCCAGCACCGTGACAGTGGTGGGAGAATCACCCCTCCACTTT.

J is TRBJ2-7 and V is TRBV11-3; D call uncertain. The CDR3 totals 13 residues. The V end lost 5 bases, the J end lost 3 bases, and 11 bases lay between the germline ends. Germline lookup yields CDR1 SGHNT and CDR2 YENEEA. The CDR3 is CASSGRRNYEQYF. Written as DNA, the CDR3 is TGTGCCAGCAGCGGGCGTAGGAACTACGAGCAGTACTTC.

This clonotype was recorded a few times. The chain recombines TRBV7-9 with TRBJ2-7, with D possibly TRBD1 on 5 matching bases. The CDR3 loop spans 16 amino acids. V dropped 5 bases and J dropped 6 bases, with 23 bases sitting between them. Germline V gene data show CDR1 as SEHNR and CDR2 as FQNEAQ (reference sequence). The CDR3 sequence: CASSLPSVREPIEQYF. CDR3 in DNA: TGTGCCAGCAGCCTACCTTCGGTCAGGGAACCGATCGAGCAGTACTTC.

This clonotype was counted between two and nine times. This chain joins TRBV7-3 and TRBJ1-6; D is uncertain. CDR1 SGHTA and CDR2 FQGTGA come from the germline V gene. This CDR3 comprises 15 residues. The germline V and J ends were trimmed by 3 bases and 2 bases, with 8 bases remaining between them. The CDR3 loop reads CASSLASAYNSPLHF. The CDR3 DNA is TGTGCCAGCAGCTTGGCGTCCGCCTATAATTCACCCCTCCACTTT.

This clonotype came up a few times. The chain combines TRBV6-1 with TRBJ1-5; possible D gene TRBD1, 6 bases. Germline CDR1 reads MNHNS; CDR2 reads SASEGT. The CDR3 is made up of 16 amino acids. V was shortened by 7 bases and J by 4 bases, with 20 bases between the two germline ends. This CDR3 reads CASTPRGLPLNQPQHF. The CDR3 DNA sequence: TGTGCCAGCACCCCGAGGGGGTTACCTTTGAATCAGCCCCAGCATTTT.

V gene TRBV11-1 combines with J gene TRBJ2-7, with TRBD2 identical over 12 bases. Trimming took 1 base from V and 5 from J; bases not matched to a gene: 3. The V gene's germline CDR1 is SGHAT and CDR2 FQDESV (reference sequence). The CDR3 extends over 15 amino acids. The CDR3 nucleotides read TGTGCCAGCAGCTTAGGACTAGCGGGAGTACACGAGCAGTACTTC. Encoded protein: CASSLGLAGVHEQYF.

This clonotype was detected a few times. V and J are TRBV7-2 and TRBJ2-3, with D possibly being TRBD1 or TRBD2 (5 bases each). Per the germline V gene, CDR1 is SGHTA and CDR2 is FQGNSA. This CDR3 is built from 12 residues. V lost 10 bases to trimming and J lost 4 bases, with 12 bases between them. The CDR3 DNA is TGTGCCATCGTTCGGGGCGCAGATACGCAGTATTTT. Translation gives CAIVRGADTQYF.

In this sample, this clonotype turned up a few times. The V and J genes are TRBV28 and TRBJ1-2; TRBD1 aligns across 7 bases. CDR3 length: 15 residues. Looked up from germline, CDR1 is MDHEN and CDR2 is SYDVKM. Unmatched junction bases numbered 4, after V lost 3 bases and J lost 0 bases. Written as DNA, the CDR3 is TGTGCCAGCAGTTTCCCAGGGGGGACTAACTATGGCTACACCTTC. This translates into CASSFPGGTNYGYTF.

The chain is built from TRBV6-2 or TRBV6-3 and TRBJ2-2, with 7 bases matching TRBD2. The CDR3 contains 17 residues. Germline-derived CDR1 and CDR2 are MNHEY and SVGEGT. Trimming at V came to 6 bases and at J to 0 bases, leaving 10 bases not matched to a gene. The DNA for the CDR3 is TGTGCCAGCAGCCCTTGGGGGAGGGCCTCGAACACCGGGGAGCTGTTTTTT. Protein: CASSPWGRASNTGELFF.

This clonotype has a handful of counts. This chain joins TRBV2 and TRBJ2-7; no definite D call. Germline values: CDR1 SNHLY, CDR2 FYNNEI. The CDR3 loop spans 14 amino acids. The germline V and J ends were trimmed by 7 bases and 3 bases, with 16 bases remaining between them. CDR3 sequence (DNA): TGTGCCAGCAAGAAGGGTCGGGCAGACTACGAGCAGTACTTC. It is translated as CASKKGRADYEQYF.

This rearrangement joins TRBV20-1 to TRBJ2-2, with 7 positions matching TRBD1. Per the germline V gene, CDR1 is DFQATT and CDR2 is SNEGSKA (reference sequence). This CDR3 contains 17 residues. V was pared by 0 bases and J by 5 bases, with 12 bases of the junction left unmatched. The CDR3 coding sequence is TGCAGTGCTAGAGATTGGGGTAACAACAGGGGAACCGGGGAGCTGTTTTTT. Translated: CSARDWGNNRGTGELFF.

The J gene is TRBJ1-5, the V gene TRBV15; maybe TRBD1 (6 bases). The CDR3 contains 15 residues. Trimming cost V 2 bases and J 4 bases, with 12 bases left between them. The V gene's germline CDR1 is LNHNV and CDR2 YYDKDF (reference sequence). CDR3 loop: CATSRTGRPNQPQHF. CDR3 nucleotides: TGTGCCACCAGCAGAACAGGGCGTCCGAATCAGCCCCAGCATTTT.

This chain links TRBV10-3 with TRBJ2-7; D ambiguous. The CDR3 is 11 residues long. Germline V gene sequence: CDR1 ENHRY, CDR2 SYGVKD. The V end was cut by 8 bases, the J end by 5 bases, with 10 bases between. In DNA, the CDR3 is TGTGCCATCCCCGGATCCCACGAGCAGTACTTC. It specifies CAIPGSHEQYF.

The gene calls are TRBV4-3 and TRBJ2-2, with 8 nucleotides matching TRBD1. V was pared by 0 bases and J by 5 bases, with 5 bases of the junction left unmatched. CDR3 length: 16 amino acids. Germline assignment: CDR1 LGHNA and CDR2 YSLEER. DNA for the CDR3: TGCGCCAGCAGCCAAGAGCAGGGGGCGTGGACCGGGGAGCTGTTTTTT. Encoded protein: CASSQEQGAWTGELFF.

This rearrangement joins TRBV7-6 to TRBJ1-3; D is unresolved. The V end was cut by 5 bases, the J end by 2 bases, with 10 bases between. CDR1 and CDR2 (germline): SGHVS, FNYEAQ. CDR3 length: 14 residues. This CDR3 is CASSPMGAGNTIYF. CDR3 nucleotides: TGTGCCAGCAGCCCGATGGGAGCTGGAAACACCATATATTTT.

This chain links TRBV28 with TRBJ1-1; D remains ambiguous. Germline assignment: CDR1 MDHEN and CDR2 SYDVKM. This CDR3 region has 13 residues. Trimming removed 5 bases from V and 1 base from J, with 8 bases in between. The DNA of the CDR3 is TGTGCCAGCAGTCCCTACAGGAACACTGAAGCTTTCTTT. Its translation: CASSPYRNTEAFF.